These 30 T cell receptor beta chains came from one sample sequenced in a study of CD8+ T cells in alopecia areata. TCR sequencing used cDNA made by reverse transcription of extracted RNA. Here immunoSEQ multiplex PCR was the method, and the copy in TCRdb shows in-frame clones only, minus some. The sample lists about 64,000 clones, 44% occurring once. The sequenced sample was NKG2D-low CD8+ T cells sorted from blood. The receptors come from a human donor with alopecia areata.

The chain has TRBV29-1 and TRBJ2-5, with unresolved D. CDR1 and CDR2 from the germline V gene are SQVTM and ANQGSEA. Trimming left V 7 bases short and J 2 bases short, with 17 bases between. The CDR3 loop spans 14 amino acids. The CDR3: CSAPTGRSQETQYF. The CDR3 region has the DNA TGCAGCGCTCCGACCGGACGGAGTCAAGAGACCCAGTACTTC.

This clone occurred a few times. The rearrangement joins TRBV7-9 to TRBJ2-3; no reliable D call. The germline V and J ends were trimmed by 5 bases and 1 base, with 4 bases remaining between them. This CDR3 comprises 12 residues. Germline V gene sequence: CDR1 SEHNR, CDR2 FQNEAQ (reference sequence). Here the CDR3 reads CASSRGTDTQYF. In DNA, the CDR3 is TGTGCCAGCAGCCGAGGCACAGATACGCAGTATTTT.

The chain joins TRBV4-2 to TRBJ2-3, with TRBD2 matching over 11 bases. The CDR3 is made up of 17 amino acids. V gave up 0 bases and J gave up 6 bases; unmatched junction bases: 8. Germline CDR1 and CDR2: LGHNA and YNFKEQ. CDR3 bases: TGTGCCAGCAGCCAAGAATTAGCGGGGGGGCCCTCGGATACGCAGTATTTT. Its translation is CASSQELAGGPSDTQYF.

The chain uses TRBV5-1 and TRBJ2-7; 11 bases map to TRBD2. V gave up 0 bases and J gave up 3 bases; unmatched junction bases: 5. The germline CDR1 and CDR2 sequences are SGHRS and YFSETQ. This CDR3 has 16 residues. The DNA for the CDR3 is TGCGCCAGCAGCTTGGCCGCTACTAGCGGGGGCTACGAGCAGTACTTC. Protein product: CASSLAATSGGYEQYF.

By frequency in the sample, this clone is medium-sized. This chain joins TRBV7-9 and TRBJ1-1; 10 bases align to TRBD1. V shed 4 bases, J shed 4 bases, and the junction held 6 bases outside the gene matches. The CDR3 runs 15 residues. Germline CDR1 is SEHNR and CDR2 is FQNEAQ (reference sequence). In DNA form, the CDR3 reads TGTGCCAGCAGCTCCGCCCGGACAGGGGGCACTGAAGCTTTCTTT. This codes for CASSSARTGGTEAFF.

This clone has more than one count but fewer than ten. The rearrangement uses TRBV7-9 and TRBJ2-5, with TRBD2 identical over 10 bases. This CDR3 spans 15 amino acids. Germline CDR1 is SEHNR and CDR2 is FQNEAQ (reference sequence). V lost 5 bases and J lost 3; bases outside the gene matches: 6. The CDR3 is CASSLPGLAEETQYF. In DNA, the CDR3 is TGTGCCAGCAGCCTACCAGGACTAGCGGAAGAGACCCAGTACTTC.

Only a few counts were recorded for this clone. The chain links TRBV4-1 to TRBJ2-6, with D perhaps TRBD1 (6 bases). This CDR3 region has 18 residues. V gave up 1 base and J gave up 0 bases, with 13 bases separating them. Germline CDR1 reads MGHRA; CDR2 reads YSYEKL. The CDR3 spells CASSQASTGSSGANVLTF. The CDR3 nucleotides read TGCGCCAGCAGCCAAGCTTCGACAGGAAGCTCTGGGGCCAACGTCCTGACTTTC.

The V and J genes are TRBV29-1 and TRBJ2-1; 10 nucleotides line up with TRBD2. This CDR3 is built from 14 residues. The J segment lost 7 bases and the V segment lost 3 bases, leaving 6 bases of the junction unmatched. Looked up from germline, CDR1 is SQVTM and CDR2 is ANQGSEA. For the CDR3, the DNA is TGCAGCGTTGACCCTAGCGGGAGACGGAATGAGCAGTTCTTC. This sequence encodes CSVDPSGRRNEQFF.

The J gene is TRBJ2-7, the V gene TRBV27, with D possibly being TRBD1 (6 bases). Germline V gene sequence: CDR1 MNHEY, CDR2 SMNVEV (reference sequence). The CDR3 length is 14 residues. V lost 1 base and J lost 2, with 9 bases in between. CDR3 coding DNA: TGTGCCAGCAGTTTATTTGGACAGCCCTACGAGCAGTACTTC. This gives the protein CASSLFGQPYEQYF.

The chain uses TRBV7-8 and TRBJ2-3; possible D gene TRBD2, 6 bases. Germline loops: CDR1 SGHVS, CDR2 FQNEAQ. The CDR3 totals 14 residues. The V end was cut by 6 bases, the J end by 2 bases, with 12 bases between. The CDR3 loop reads CASSNRGNTDTQYF. In DNA, the CDR3 is TGTGCCAGCAGTAACCGCGGGAACACAGATACGCAGTATTTT.

V and J are TRBV29-1 and TRBJ1-2; 8 nucleotides match TRBD1. V dropped 2 bases and J dropped 7; count of bases not matched to a gene: 9. Germline V gene lookup returns CDR1 SQVTM and CDR2 ANQGSEA. The CDR3 length is 14 residues. The CDR3 bases are TGCAGCGTTGAACATCCAGGGGGCGAAGTTGGCTACACCTTC. Translating gives CSVEHPGGEVGYTF.

The chain employs TRBV4-1 and TRBJ2-7, with TRBD2 identical over 8 bases. The CDR3 has 13 amino acids. J gave up 2 bases and V 3 bases, and 0 bases lay outside the gene matches. Germline CDR1 is MGHRA and CDR2 is YSYEKL. This CDR3 is CASSQGLAYEQYF. CDR3 DNA: TGCGCCAGCAGCCAGGGACTAGCCTACGAGCAGTACTTC.

This clone was observed a few times. This chain joins TRBV13 and TRBJ2-7; D might be TRBD1 (6 bases). The germline gives CDR1 PRHDT, CDR2 FYEKMQ (reference sequence). V lost 2 bases to trimming and J lost 2 bases, with 10 bases between them. The CDR3 is 14 residues long. DNA of the CDR3: TGTGCCAGCAGCTTAACGGACAGCCCCTACGAGCAGTACTTC. Protein sequence: CASSLTDSPYEQYF.

The V and J genes are TRBV9 and TRBJ1-1; D not certain. The CDR3 length is 12 residues. V was clipped by 7 bases and J by 1 base, with 8 bases between them. The V gene's germline CDR1 is SGDLS and CDR2 YYNGEE. Here the CDR3 DNA reads TGTGCCAGCGGGATCGGGAACACTGAAGCTTTCTTT. It encodes CASGIGNTEAFF.

The chain joins TRBV5-6 to TRBJ2-1; TRBD1 is a possible D gene (6 bases). Trimming cost V 4 bases and J 6 bases, with 8 bases left between them. This CDR3 has 12 amino acids. Germline CDR1 reads SGHDT; CDR2 reads YYEEEE. The DNA of the CDR3 is TGTGCCAGCAGCGCAGGGGTCAATGAGCAGTTCTTC. Translated, it gives CASSAGVNEQFF.

The rearrangement joins TRBV7-9 to TRBJ1-2, with D possibly TRBD1 on 5 matching bases. The V gene lost 3 bases and the J gene lost 4 bases, with 15 bases spanning the gap. Germline V gives CDR1 SEHNR, CDR2 FQNEAQ (reference sequence). The CDR3 consists of 15 residues. The CDR3 DNA reads as TGTGCCAGCAGCTTTGGGGGGACGGATCTCTATGGCTACACCTTC. Residues: CASSFGGTDLYGYTF.

The J gene is TRBJ1-1, the V gene TRBV19; D is undetermined. The CDR3 contains 15 residues. The germline V and J ends were trimmed by 1 base and 10 bases, with 19 bases remaining between them. Germline V lookup: CDR1 LNHDA, CDR2 SQIVND (reference sequence). The chain's CDR3 is CASSIGPVYAAGAFF. CDR3 in DNA: TGTGCCAGTAGTATAGGCCCAGTCTATGCCGCGGGAGCTTTCTTT.

V usage is TRBV9 and J usage is TRBJ2-2, with TRBD1 identical over 11 bases. The V segment lost 5 bases and the J segment 5 bases; nucleotides outside the gene matches: 8. The CDR3 sequence is 16 residues long. Per the germline V gene, CDR1 is SGDLS and CDR2 is YYNGEE. CDR3 protein: CASRSDRGRRTGELFF. The DNA of the CDR3 is TGTGCCAGCAGGTCGGACAGGGGGCGGAGGACCGGGGAGCTGTTTTTT. The whole variable domain, remainder taken from reference TRBV9 and TRBJ2-2, is DSGVTQTPKHLITATGQRVTLRCSPRSGDLSVYWYQQSLDQGLQFLIQYYNGEERAKGNILERFSAQQFPDLHSELNLSSLELGDSALYFCASRSDRGRRTGELFFGEGSRLTVL.

The chain recombines TRBV29-1 with TRBJ2-1; D remains ambiguous. The V gene lost 7 bases and the J gene lost 4 bases, with 17 bases spanning the gap. Germline V gives CDR1 SQVTM, CDR2 ANQGSEA. This CDR3 has 14 amino acids. CDR3 nucleotides: TGCAGCGCCGCCCCTTCGGGCCCATACAATGAGCAGTTCTTC. Its protein product is CSAAPSGPYNEQFF.

The rearrangement joins TRBV4-3 to TRBJ2-1; D remains unclear. Germline values: CDR1 LGHNA, CDR2 YSLEER. The CDR3 contains 12 residues. The ends were cut back, 0 bases at V and 10 bases at J, with 7 bases in the middle. CDR3 nucleotide sequence: TGCGCCAGCAGCCAAGATCTGCGGGAGCAGTTCTTC. Residues: CASSQDLREQFF.

This clone was seen a few times. The chain combines TRBV29-1 with TRBJ1-2; D is unclear. Trimming took off 6 bases at V and 3 bases at J, with 20 bases between the two ends. This CDR3 has 15 amino acids. CDR1 and CDR2 from the germline V gene are SQVTM and ANQGSEA. CDR3 in DNA: TGCAGCGTGACCATGACGGGGAATGAGGACTATGGCTACACCTTC. Protein: CSVTMTGNEDYGYTF. The full variable domain, in which reference TRBV29-1 and TRBJ1-2 provide the parts outside the CDR3, is SAVISQKPSRDICQRGTSLTIQCQVDSQVTMMFWYRQQPGQSLTLIATANQGSEATYESGFVIDKFPISRPNLTFSTLTVSNMSPEDSSIYLCSVTMTGNEDYGYTFGSGTRLTVV.

Concerning this clone itself: One end of the junction is discordant with germline, which a read error may explain. V is TRBV9 and J is TRBJ2-1; D is uncertain. The CDR3 sequence is 10 residues long. Germline V gene lookup returns CDR1 SGDLS and CDR2 YYNGEE. The CDR3: CASSDNEQFF. The CDR3 coding sequence is TGTGCCAGCTCCGACAATGAGCAGTTCTTC. Drawing the rest from reference TRBV9 and TRBJ2-1, the complete variable domain is DSGVTQTPKHLITATGQRVTLRCSPRSGDLSVYWYQQSLDQGLQFLIQYYNGEERAKGNILERFSAQQFPDLHSELNLSSLELGDSALYFCASSDNEQFFGPGTRLTVL.

V is TRBV5-4 and J is TRBJ2-7; 7 nucleotides align to TRBD2. Losses at the gene ends were 2 bases for V and 3 bases for J; bases not matched to a gene: 5. In germline, CDR1 is SGHNT, CDR2 YYREEE (reference sequence). The CDR3 length is 14 residues. For the CDR3, the DNA is TGTGCCAGCAGCTTCGGCGGGAGTAGCTACGAGCAGTACTTC. Translated: CASSFGGSSYEQYF.

The CDR3 here is CASSLKGLNYNEQFF. In DNA form, the CDR3 reads TGTGCCAGCAGCTTAAAAGGGTTAAACTACAATGAGCAGTTCTTC. The chain is built from TRBV13 and TRBJ2-1; D is uncertain. Trimming removed 2 bases from V and 3 bases from J, with 11 bases in between. This CDR3 has 15 residues. CDR1 PRHDT and CDR2 FYEKMQ come from the germline V gene (reference sequence).

The table lists this clone with many counts. The V and J genes are TRBV7-2 and TRBJ2-3, with 8 positions matching TRBD2. Germline-derived CDR1 and CDR2 are SGHTA and FQGNSA. The CDR3 sequence is 15 residues long. Germline trimming cut 3 bases from V and 4 bases from J; bases unmatched to any gene: 6. For the CDR3, the DNA is TGTGCCAGCAGCTTCTTCGGGGGGGCCCCAGATACGCAGTATTTT. Amino acid sequence: CASSFFGGAPDTQYF.

This clone was found a few times. The chain employs TRBV7-9 and TRBJ2-5; perhaps TRBD1 as D (6 bases). CDR3 size: 16 residues. Per the germline V gene, CDR1 is SEHNR and CDR2 is FQNEAQ (reference sequence). Between the trimmed V and J ends, which lost 6 bases and 4 bases, there was a span of 21 bases. CDR3 nucleotide sequence: TGTGCCAGCAGTTCCCGGGACACGGTCGACCGAGAGACCCAGTACTTC. It codes for CASSSRDTVDRETQYF. Complete variable domain (other parts from reference TRBV7-9 and TRBJ2-5): DTGVSQNPRHKITKRGQNVTFRCDPISEHNRLYWYRQTLGQGPEFLTYFQNEAQLEKSRLLSDRFSAERPKGSFSTLEIQRTEQGDSAMYLCASSSRDTVDRETQYFGPGTRLLVL.

This rearrangement joins TRBV5-6 to TRBJ2-1, with TRBD1 matching 9 bases. The V and J ends lost 5 bases and 8 bases, in that order; junction bases with no gene match: 8. CDR1 and CDR2 (germline): SGHDT, YYEEEE. There are 14 residues in the CDR3. The CDR3 nucleotides are TGTGCCAGCAGGCCGGGACAGGGTGTCCATGAGCAGTTCTTC. Protein sequence: CASRPGQGVHEQFF.

The chain combines TRBV28 with TRBJ2-3, with a tentative D call TRBD2 (6 bases). Trimming removed 3 bases at V and 9 bases at J, with 13 bases between. This CDR3 region has 13 residues. Looked up from germline, CDR1 is MDHEN and CDR2 is SYDVKM. The CDR3, as DNA: TGTGCCAGCAGTTTCCTCGGGGGTGACACGCAGTATTTT. Its translation is CASSFLGGDTQYF. Filled out from reference TRBV28 and TRBJ2-3, the complete variable domain reads DVKVTQSSRYLVKRTGEKVFLECVQDMDHENMFWYRQDPGLGLRLIYFSYDVKMKEKGDIPEGYSVSREKKERFSLILESASTNQTSMYLCASSFLGGDTQYFGPGTRLTVL.

J is TRBJ1-2 and V is TRBV2; D is uncertain. Germline V lookup: CDR1 SNHLY, CDR2 FYNNEI. The CDR3 totals 12 residues. With 6 bases removed from V and 3 bases from J, the gap between germline ends came to 8 bases. The CDR3 here is CASRSRYYGYTF. CDR3 in DNA: TGTGCCAGCAGATCGAGGTACTATGGCTACACCTTC.

This clone has more than one count but fewer than ten. This chain joins TRBV5-5 and TRBJ2-5; D may be TRBD1 or TRBD2 (6 bases each). V was cut by 0 bases and J by 4 bases, with 10 bases left in between. This CDR3 contains 14 residues. Germline CDR1 reads SGHKS; CDR2 reads YYEKEE (reference sequence). This chain's CDR3 is CASSLVGGRETQYF. CDR3 nucleotides: TGTGCCAGCAGCTTGGTGGGGGGCCGAGAGACCCAGTACTTC.